Presented here are 31 T cell receptor beta chains from one specimen sequenced in a study of response to subunit inactivated influenza vaccine. TCRdb fed the RT-PCR reads into MiXCR, producing one record per CDR3 protein. The table records 650,000 to 800,000 distinct CDR3 sequences, approximately 15% of them present only once. The material was PBMCs from blood, obtained roughly 2 weeks before vaccination. These receptors came from a man aged 45-60 years who received an inactivated influenza vaccine.

This clonotype was seen a few times. CDR3 sequence reads: CASSLRRSGPQIQETQYF. The CDR3, as DNA: TGTGCCAGCAGCTTACGCCGTTCGGGGCCCCAAATCCAAGAGACCCAGTACTTC. The chain uses TRBV11-1 and TRBJ2-5; TRBD1 or TRBD2 may be the D gene (5 bases each). Between the trimmed V and J ends, which lost 2 bases and 1 base, there was a span of 20 bases. CDR1 is SGHAT, CDR2 FQDESV, per germline (reference sequence). The CDR3 runs 18 residues. The variable domain in full, with the rest retrieved from reference TRBV11-1 and TRBJ2-5, is EAEVAQSPRYKITEKSQAVAFWCDPISGHATLYWYRQILGQGPELLVQFQDESVVDDSQLPKDRFSAERLKGVDSTLKIQPAELGDSAMYLCASSLRRSGPQIQETQYFGPGTRLLVL.

This clonotype showed up just a few times. The J gene is TRBJ1-5, the V gene TRBV28; TRBD1 agrees at 7 bases. This CDR3 is built from 16 residues. After removal of 5 bases from V and 0 bases from J, the junction contained 7 bases not matched to a gene. The germline gives CDR1 MDHEN, CDR2 SYDVKM. CDR3 DNA sequence: TGTGCCAGCAGTAGGGACAGATACTATAGCAATCAGCCCCAGCATTTT. Translating it yields CASSRDRYYSNQPQHF.

The rearrangement uses TRBV3-1 and TRBJ2-3; 10 nucleotides agree with TRBD2. CDR1 and CDR2 from the germline V gene are LGHDT and YNNKEL (reference sequence). The J segment lost 6 bases and the V segment lost 0 bases, leaving 3 bases of the junction unmatched. The CDR3 contains 15 residues. The CDR3 DNA sequence: TGTGCCAGCAGCCAAGACGTAGCGGGGGGCGATACGCAGTATTTT. It translates to CASSQDVAGGDTQYF.

This clonotype came up a few times. The V call is TRBV7-3, the J call TRBJ2-1; 8 positions agree with TRBD2. The J segment lost 11 bases and the V segment lost 5 bases, leaving 8 bases of the junction unmatched. The CDR3 length is 13 residues. CDR1 and CDR2 from the germline V gene are SGHTA and FQGTGA. CDR3 sequence (DNA): TGTGCCAGCAGCGGTACTAGCGGAGTTAAGCAGTTCTTC. This sequence encodes CASSGTSGVKQFF.

This rearrangement joins TRBV7-2 to TRBJ2-3; the D is unclear. Per germline, CDR1 SGHTA and CDR2 FQGNSA. This CDR3 has 15 amino acids. V dropped 4 bases and J dropped 8 bases, with 19 bases sitting between them. The DNA for the CDR3 is TGTGCCAGCAGCTATCAAGGGTCTCCAACTGTTACGCAGTATTTT. Residues: CASSYQGSPTVTQYF.

This clonotype has more than one count but fewer than ten. This chain uses TRBV2 with TRBJ2-7, with D perhaps given as TRBD1 or TRBD2 (6 bases each). This CDR3 contains 13 residues. The germline gives CDR1 SNHLY, CDR2 FYNNEI. V gave up 9 bases and J gave up 4 bases, with 16 bases separating them. The CDR3 reads CASLMGGLYEQYF. CDR3 DNA sequence: TGTGCCAGTTTAATGGGGGGCCTGTACGAGCAGTACTTC. Together with reference TRBV2 and TRBJ2-7, the CDR3 gives the full variable domain: EPEVTQTPSHQVTQMGQEVILRCVPISNHLYFYWYRQILGQKVEFLVSFYNNEISEKSEIFDDQFSVERPDGSNFTLKIRSTKLEDSAMYFCASLMGGLYEQYFGPGTRLTVT.

The chain recombines TRBV12-5 with TRBJ2-3; D is unclear. The CDR3 is made up of 11 amino acids. Trimming stripped 1 base from V and 5 bases from J, with 1 base between. CDR1 is LGHNT, CDR2 FRNRAP, per germline. The CDR3 loop is CASGLGDTQYF. In DNA form, the CDR3 reads TGTGCTAGTGGTTTGGGAGATACGCAGTATTTT.

This clonotype was found a few times. V usage is TRBV7-9 and J usage is TRBJ2-1; either TRBD1 or TRBD2 may supply D (5 bases each). The length of the CDR3 is 14 residues. Germline CDR1 reads SEHNR; CDR2 reads FQNEAQ (reference sequence). V dropped 5 bases and J dropped 6 bases, with 14 bases sitting between them. The CDR3 here is CASSANRGGNEQFF. The CDR3 DNA reads as TGTGCCAGCAGCGCGAACCGTGGGGGCAATGAGCAGTTCTTC.

This clonotype was observed many times. This sequence joins TRBV15 and TRBJ1-1; no clear D. This CDR3 has 11 amino acids. Germline V gene lookup returns CDR1 LNHNV and CDR2 YYDKDF (reference sequence). Trimming cost V 1 base and J 12 bases, with 9 bases left between them. This chain's CDR3 is CATSRGTSTFF. In DNA, the CDR3 is TGTGCCACCAGCAGAGGAACTTCTACTTTCTTT.

V gene TRBV15 combines with J gene TRBJ2-1; 12 bases match TRBD2. CDR1 LNHNV and CDR2 YYDKDF come from the germline V gene (reference sequence). The CDR3 is 15 residues long. V gave up 5 bases and J gave up 6 bases; unmatched junction bases: 5. For the CDR3, the DNA is TGTGCCACCAGCTCCCGGACTAGCGGGATCAATGAGCAGTTCTTC. It translates to CATSSRTSGINEQFF.

A few counts support this clonotype. The genes are TRBV3-1 and TRBJ2-2; a possible D gene is TRBD2 (5 bases). Germline CDR1 LGHDT, CDR2 YNNKEL (reference sequence). Trimming took off 1 base at V and 0 bases at J, with 9 bases between the two ends. This CDR3 is built from 16 residues. This CDR3 reads CASSQAYGTNTGELFF. CDR3 nucleotide sequence: TGTGCCAGCAGCCAAGCGTACGGGACGAACACCGGGGAGCTGTTTTTT.

In DNA, the CDR3 is TGTGCCAGCAGCAAATCTAGCGGGAGGCCCTACAATGAGCAGTTCTTC. It translates to CASSKSSGRPYNEQFF. This rearrangement joins TRBV3-1 to TRBJ2-1, with 11 bases that match TRBD2. Unmatched junction bases numbered 5, after V lost 5 bases and J lost 2 bases. The CDR3 extends over 16 amino acids. Germline V gives CDR1 LGHDT, CDR2 YNNKEL (reference sequence).

The table lists this clonotype with a few counts. This rearrangement joins TRBV24-1 to TRBJ2-1, with 12 bases matching TRBD2. CDR1 is KGHDR and CDR2 is SFDVKD in the germline V gene. This CDR3 spans 16 amino acids. Trimming at V came to 3 bases and at J to 6 bases, leaving 5 bases not matched to a gene. In DNA form, the CDR3 reads TGTGCCACCAGTGATACCGGACTAGCGGGATTCAATGAGCAGTTCTTC. It translates to CATSDTGLAGFNEQFF.

This clonotype was picked up a small number of times. The chain joins TRBV29-1 to TRBJ2-7; TRBD2 aligns across 11 bases. There are 15 residues in the CDR3. Germline V gene lookup returns CDR1 SQVTM and CDR2 ANQGSEA. V gave up 0 bases and J gave up 4 bases; unmatched junction bases: 5. The CDR3 DNA reads TGCAGCGTTGAAGAGGGACTAGCGGAACCATACGAGCAGTACTTC. Translated, it gives CSVEEGLAEPYEQYF.

This clonotype has only a few counts. The chain uses TRBV9 and TRBJ2-7, with 7 bases aligning to TRBD2. Germline lookup yields CDR1 SGDLS and CDR2 YYNGEE. The CDR3 consists of 14 residues. Trimming cost V 3 bases and J 2 bases; bases outside gene matches: 5. The CDR3 bases are TGTGCCAGCAGCGCCGGGACTACACCCTACGAGCAGTACTTC. This sequence encodes CASSAGTTPYEQYF.

The chain couples TRBV4-3 to TRBJ2-7, with D perhaps TRBD1 (5 bases). The length of the CDR3 is 14 residues. V lost 5 bases, J lost 1 base, and 12 bases lay in between. In germline, CDR1 is LGHNA, CDR2 YSLEER. The CDR3 sequence: CASSTGIGSYEQYF. The CDR3 coding sequence is TGCGCCAGCAGCACAGGTATAGGTTCCTACGAGCAGTACTTC.

This clonotype was recorded many times. The chain has TRBV5-1 and TRBJ1-3; D is unresolved. In germline, CDR1 is SGHRS, CDR2 YFSETQ. The CDR3 is 15 amino acids. V dropped 0 bases and J dropped 1 base, with 8 bases sitting between them. The CDR3 coding sequence is TGCGCCAGCAGCTTGGCGGGAGTGTCTGGAAACACCATATATTTT. Its protein product is CASSLAGVSGNTIYF.

The V and J genes are TRBV6-1 and TRBJ2-3; 10 positions agree with TRBD2. This CDR3 has 15 amino acids. Trimming at V came to 6 bases and at J to 3 bases, leaving 6 bases not matched to a gene. Germline V CDR1 and CDR2: MNHNS, SASEGT. CDR3 nucleotides: TGTGCCAGCAGGGTAGCGGGGGGTTTTACAGATACGCAGTATTTT. Translating it yields CASRVAGGFTDTQYF.

This clonotype was seen a handful of times. The chain uses TRBV12-3 or TRBV12-4 and TRBJ1-3; D uncertain. V gave up 2 bases and J gave up 1 base, with 9 bases separating them. This CDR3 has 15 residues. Written as DNA, the CDR3 is TGTGCCAGCAGTTTACAGTGGGAATCTGGAAACACCATATATTTT. It is translated as CASSLQWESGNTIYF.

There are a few counts of this clonotype. The CDR3 sequence is CASSLSLANEQFF. Written as DNA, the CDR3 is TGTGCCAGCAGCTTATCACTAGCGAACGAGCAGTTCTTC. V is TRBV11-2 and J is TRBJ2-1; 7 bases agree with TRBD2. V lost 2 bases, J lost 10 bases, and 5 bases stayed unmatched. In germline, CDR1 is SGHAT, CDR2 FQNNGV. The CDR3 contains 13 residues.

The V call is TRBV28, the J call TRBJ2-7; 14 bases align to TRBD2. Losses at the gene ends were 5 bases for V and 4 bases for J; bases not matched to a gene: 10. There are 17 residues in the CDR3. Germline assignment: CDR1 MDHEN and CDR2 SYDVKM. CDR3 bases: TGTGCCAGCAGTCACTTGGGACTAGCGGGAGTTTCTTACGAGCAGTACTTC. This encodes CASSHLGLAGVSYEQYF.

J is TRBJ2-3 and V is TRBV20-1, with 7 bases that match TRBD1. The germline V gene has CDR1 DFQATT and CDR2 SNEGSKA (reference sequence). The length of the CDR3 is 12 residues. J was trimmed by 4 bases and V by 6 bases; bases with no gene match: 4. The CDR3 is CSARQGPDTQYF. The DNA for the CDR3 is TGCAGTGCCCGACAGGGCCCAGATACGCAGTATTTT.

The V call is TRBV18, the J call TRBJ2-1; 11 bases match TRBD2. V lost 2 bases and J lost 9; bases outside the gene matches: 6. This CDR3 region has 15 residues. CDR1 is KGHSH and CDR2 is LQKENI in the germline V gene. CDR3: CASSPGSGGEREQFF. The DNA of the CDR3 is TGTGCCAGCTCACCAGGTAGCGGGGGGGAGCGTGAGCAGTTCTTC.

In its sample, this clonotype was seen many times. This chain uses TRBV6-1 with TRBJ1-1, with D unresolved. Trimming pared 6 bases from V and 5 bases from J, leaving 16 bases between. Germline V CDR1 and CDR2: MNHNS, SASEGT. The CDR3 consists of 14 residues. CDR3 in amino acids: CASSPATGMTEAFF. The CDR3 DNA reads TGTGCCAGCAGCCCTGCGACGGGGATGACTGAAGCTTTCTTT.

This clonotype was recorded at least ten times. The V and J genes are TRBV21-1 and TRBJ2-2; the table gives TRBD2 as D, unverified against the DNA. TRBV21-1 is given as a pseudogene. The CDR3 runs 15 residues. CDR3 bases: TGTGCCAGCAGAACTCCCCCTAGAGGCGCCGGGGAGCTGTTTTTT. Its protein product is CASRTPPRGAGELFF.

The table lists this clonotype with many counts. The genes are TRBV28 and TRBJ1-2, with D possibly being TRBD1 (5 bases). The germline V gene has CDR1 MDHEN and CDR2 SYDVKM. CDR3 length: 13 residues. Trimming removed 2 bases from V and 4 bases from J, with 8 bases in between. The CDR3 nucleotides are TGTGCCAGCAGTTTAGGGGCGGCCTATGGCTACACCTTC. Its protein is CASSLGAAYGYTF.

The chain employs TRBV7-9 and TRBJ2-7; TRBD2 matches at 10 bases. Germline CDR1 reads SEHNR; CDR2 reads FQNEAQ (reference sequence). The CDR3 totals 15 residues. The J segment lost 5 bases and the V segment lost 0 bases, leaving 4 bases of the junction unmatched. In DNA form, the CDR3 reads TGTGCCAGCAGCTTAGCGACTAGCGGGTACCACGAGCAGTACTTC. Translation gives CASSLATSGYHEQYF.

This clonotype was counted between two and nine times. The V gene is TRBV27, the J gene TRBJ1-1; D not certain. V lost 5 bases to trimming and J lost 4 bases, with 17 bases between them. The CDR3 has 15 residues. CDR1 MNHEY and CDR2 SMNVEV come from the germline V gene (reference sequence). Here the CDR3 reads CASSPYLGRATEAFF. The CDR3, as DNA: TGTGCCAGCAGTCCATACCTGGGTAGGGCCACTGAAGCTTTCTTT.

Many counts were recorded for this clonotype. The chain carries TRBV5-1 and TRBJ2-1, with D unresolved. Germline V gene sequence: CDR1 SGHRS, CDR2 YFSETQ. The CDR3 totals 12 residues. Trimming removed 3 bases at V and 6 bases at J, with 7 bases between. The chain's CDR3 is CASSYYGNEQFF. Written as DNA, the CDR3 is TGCGCCAGCAGCTATTACGGCAATGAGCAGTTCTTC.

This clonotype was seen only a few times. The genes are TRBV2 and TRBJ2-3; 10 nucleotides line up with TRBD2. The CDR3 sequence is 15 residues long. Germline V CDR1 and CDR2: SNHLY, FYNNEI. The V and J ends lost 1 base and 4 bases, in that order; junction bases with no gene match: 2. As DNA, the CDR3 is TGTGCCAGCAGTGAAGTCCTAGCGGGAGCAGATACGCAGTATTTT. This encodes CASSEVLAGADTQYF.

The chain is built from TRBV12-3 or TRBV12-4 and TRBJ2-1, with TRBD1 matching over 9 bases. The CDR3 runs to 15 residues. The V segment lost 7 bases and the J segment 5 bases; nucleotides outside the gene matches: 9. For the CDR3, the DNA is TGTGCCAGCAAACCTACCGGGACAGGGAACAATGAGCAGTTCTTC. This translates into CASKPTGTGNNEQFF.